The sample holds one count of the clone carrying this T cell receptor (beta chain). Its target is not known. Produced via immunoSEQ multiplex PCR; TCRdb's table is partial and in-frame only. The repertoire consists of tens of thousands of clones, with about 80% occurring once and the leading ten covering around 12%. Blood samples were obtained at baseline, cycle 4 day 1, and cycle 7 day 1. The data stem from a study of OX40 agonist ivuxolimab in advanced cancers. Study-level information: Patients in the trial were receiving intravenous ivuxolimab every 2 weeks, at doses of 0.01 to 10 mg/kg.

Study findings and constraints: Clonal expansion among partial responders at 0.1-3.0 mg/kg ranked near the lowest. More expanded clones were found, on average, in CD8+ than in CD4+ T cells.

CDR3 length: 11 amino acids. Per the germline V gene, CDR1 is SQVTM and CDR2 is ANQGSEA. Deletions cut 3 bases from V and 3 bases from J, with 6 bases between. The specimen comprised CD4+ or CD8+ T cells sorted from blood, sampled in a trial of the OX40 agonist ivuxolimab. This clonotype was sampled from an adult with an advanced solid tumor such as melanoma, head and neck, liver or kidney cancer. The chain uses TRBV29-1 and TRBJ2-7, with D perhaps matching TRBD1 or TRBD2 (5 bases each). In nucleotides, the CDR3 is TGCAGCGTTGAGGGGGACTACGAGCAGTACTTC. Its translation is CSVEGDYEQYF.